The rows below give T cell receptor beta chains drawn from one sample of a study of beta chain features in type 1 diabetes. Only in-frame clones appear in the TCRdb table, and some are missing; sequencing was by immunoSEQ multiplex PCR. The data show over 100,000 clones, with 30% to 40% seen just once and more than 0.06% held by the top ten. Sequencing was carried out using stem cell memory CD4+ T cells from blood. These receptors were collected from a young woman in good health. CDR3s include the opening cysteine and the closing phenylalanine or tryptophan. The D gene is left open where the match is weak. Size tells how often a clone was seen (once, few, many) or the class of an expanded clone, and some rows leave it out.

j_call v_call clone_size d_call cdr3_aa cdr3_nt
TRBJ2-1 TRBV2 . TRBD2 CASSNNRGSRTSGRGFF TGTGCCAGCAGCAACAACAGGGGCTCCAGGACTAGCGGGAGAGGGTTCTTC
TRBJ2-1 TRBV5-4 . . CASSSNPTRGTYNEQFF TGTGCCAGCAGCTCAAATCCGACCCGGGGAACCTACAATGAGCAGTTCTTC
TRBJ2-1 TRBV7-3 few TRBD2 CASSSYPRLAGGPNEQFF TGTGCCAGCAGCTCCTACCCGAGACTAGCGGGAGGGCCCAATGAGCAGTTCTTC
TRBJ1-1 TRBV7-9 few TRBD1 CASSQGVGTEAFF TGTGCCAGCAGCCAGGGGGTCGGCACTGAAGCTTTCTTT
TRBJ1-1 TRBV20-1 once . CSATGSTEAFF TGCAGTGCCACAGGGAGCACTGAAGCTTTCTTT
TRBJ2-2 TRBV15 . TRBD2 CATSIRSGSKGELFF TGTGCCACCAGCATCAGGAGCGGGAGTAAGGGGGAGCTGTTTTTT
TRBJ2-7 TRBV5-1 . TRBD2 CASSGGLAGGYEQYF TGCGCCAGCAGCGGGGGGCTAGCGGGAGGCTACGAGCAGTACTTC
TRBJ1-1 TRBV19 few TRBD1 CASSPGDRVEAFF TGTGCCAGTAGTCCTGGGGACAGGGTTGAAGCTTTCTTT
TRBJ2-3 TRBV4-2 . TRBD2 CASSQDLGLAGGPADTQYF TGTGCCAGCAGCCAAGATCTAGGGCTAGCGGGAGGGCCAGCAGATACGCAGTATTTT
TRBJ2-4 TRBV7-8 . TRBD2 CASSLGWTRRENIQYF TGTGCCAGCAGCTTAGGCTGGACTAGGAGGGAAAACATTCAGTACTTC
TRBJ1-5 TRBV7-2 few TRBD1 CASSLGHRGVGNQPQHF TGTGCCAGCAGCTTAGGACACAGGGGAGTTGGCAATCAGCCCCAGCATTTT
TRBJ2-5 TRBV9 few TRBD1 CASSPTPMGQRQETQYF TGTGCCAGCAGCCCGACTCCGATGGGACAGCGCCAAGAGACCCAGTACTTC
TRBJ2-5 TRBV29-1 few . CSVEPGERKETQYF TGCAGCGTTGAGCCCGGGGAAAGGAAGGAGACCCAGTACTTC
TRBJ1-3 TRBV13 . . CASSLRTISSGNTIYF TGTGCCAGCAGCTTAAGAACTATTAGCTCTGGAAACACCATATATTTT
TRBJ2-3 TRBV10-3 few TRBD2 CAISEGTSGYF TGTGCCATCAGTGAGGGGACTAGCGGGTATTTT
TRBJ2-7 TRBV6-6 . TRBD2 CASSSTSGYNYEQYF TGTGCCAGCAGCTCGACTAGCGGGTATAACTACGAGCAGTACTTC
TRBJ1-5 TRBV19 . . CASRPGMGQPQHF TGTGCCAGTAGACCAGGGATGGGTCAGCCCCAGCATTTT
TRBJ2-7 TRBV2 few . CASPGNPYSYEQYF TGTGCCAGCCCAGGGAATCCTTACTCCTACGAGCAGTACTTC
TRBJ2-3 TRBV5-1 few TRBD2 CASSSPAGDITDTQYF TGCGCCAGCAGTTCTCCAGCGGGAGACATAACGGATACGCAGTATTTT
TRBJ2-7 TRBV28 few . CASSPGGTAYEQYF TGTGCCAGCAGTCCCGGCGGGACAGCCTACGAGCAGTACTTC
TRBJ1-6 TRBV28 . TRBD1 CASSFRGWEDSPLHF TGTGCCAGCAGTTTCAGGGGGTGGGAAGATTCACCCCTCCACTTT
TRBJ2-1 TRBV28 . . CASQTGVIYNEQFF TGTGCCAGTCAGACCGGGGTTATCTACAATGAGCAGTTCTTC
TRBJ2-7 TRBV2 . TRBD2 CASKAGTKSEQYF TGTGCCAGTAAAGCGGGAACGAAAAGCGAGCAGTACTTC
TRBJ1-2 TRBV7-2 . . CASSTDRPIYGYTF TGTGCCAGCAGCACGGACAGACCCATCTATGGCTACACCTTC
TRBJ2-1 TRBV5-1 . TRBD2 CASSLAGALVGLAGGRRNEQFF TGCGCCAGCAGCTTGGCTGGGGCGCTTGTGGGACTAGCGGGAGGACGACGCAATGAGCAGTTCTTC
TRBJ2-1 TRBV28 few . CAGRGRGYNEQFF TGTGCCGGCAGGGGCAGGGGTTACAATGAGCAGTTCTTC
TRBJ2-3 TRBV7-6 . TRBD2 CASSLRSGGLADTQYF TGTGCCAGCAGTCTAAGGTCGGGAGGCCTGGCAGATACGCAGTATTTT
TRBJ2-4 TRBV2 . . CATGFHKNIQYF TGTGCCACCGGGTTCCACAAAAACATTCAGTACTTC
TRBJ2-5 TRBV6-5 few . CASSYSGTKETQYF TGTGCCAGCAGTTACTCGGGCACAAAGGAGACCCAGTACTTC
TRBJ2-1 TRBV28 few TRBD2 CASSFRAGGEQFF TGTGCCAGCAGTTTTCGGGCGGGAGGAGAGCAGTTCTTC
TRBJ1-1 TRBV28 few . CASSSRQDTEAFF TGTGCCAGCAGTTCCCGACAGGACACTGAAGCTTTCTTT
TRBJ1-1 TRBV5-1 few TRBD1 CASTGQGVMNTEAFF TGCGCCAGCACAGGACAGGGGGTCATGAACACTGAAGCTTTCTTT
TRBJ2-1 TRBV19 . TRBD2 CASSMALAGNEQFF TGTGCCAGTAGTATGGCACTAGCGGGGAATGAGCAGTTCTTC
TRBJ2-7 TRBV27 few TRBD2 CASRLAGGPSYEQYF TGTGCCAGCAGACTAGCGGGAGGCCCTTCCTACGAGCAGTACTTC
TRBJ2-1 TRBV18 . TRBD1 CASSPRSSTGGTEQFF TGTGCCAGCTCACCACGCTCGTCGACAGGGGGCACTGAGCAGTTCTTC
TRBJ2-1 TRBV7-9 few TRBD2 CASSLSPSGQPTDEQFF TGTGCCAGCAGCCTAAGCCCTAGCGGGCAACCTACAGATGAGCAGTTCTTC
TRBJ2-7 TRBV20-1 . . CSADNFYEQYF TGCAGTGCTGACAATTTCTACGAGCAGTACTTC
TRBJ2-7 TRBV6-1 . . CASRPTGARGQYF TGTGCCAGCAGACCAACAGGGGCGCGGGGGCAGTACTTC
TRBJ2-7 TRBV28 . TRBD1 CASSLGDRYEQYF TGTGCCAGCAGTTTAGGGGACAGATACGAGCAGTACTTC
TRBJ1-1 TRBV19 . . CASSIEPLGRGANTEAFF TGTGCCAGTAGTATAGAGCCCCTGGGTCGGGGGGCGAACACTGAAGCTTTCTTT
TRBJ2-7 TRBV5-1 . TRBD1 CASSSNRGTNF TGCGCCAGCAGCTCGAACAGGGGAACGAACTTC
TRBJ2-2 TRBV11-3 . . CASSLDTANTGELFF TGTGCCAGCAGCTTAGACACAGCGAACACCGGGGAGCTGTTTTTT
TRBJ2-5 TRBV4-3 . TRBD2 CASSQGWTREETQYF TGCGCCAGCAGCCAAGGCTGGACTAGAGAAGAGACCCAGTACTTC